The clone carrying this T cell receptor beta chain was detected only a few times. What was sequenced were expressed TCRB transcripts, since all of the isolated RNA had been reverse transcribed. Assay: immunoSEQ multiplex PCR; the TCRdb copy retains only in-frame clones and omits some. Of around 320,000 clones in the sample, around 15% were seen once. The sample belongs to a study of beta chain features in type 1 diabetes. CDR3 length: 15 amino acids. Germline loops: CDR1 KGHSH, CDR2 LQKENI. The trim removed 4 bases at V and 0 bases at J, leaving 2 bases unmatched. This TCR derives from a man aged 25 to 40 in good health. The chain recombines TRBV18 with TRBJ2-1; 8 bases map to TRBD2. Sequenced material: central memory CD4+ T cells from blood. The CDR3 reads CASSLAGTSYNEQFF. CDR3 DNA sequence: TGTGCCAGCTCACTAGCGGGAACCTCCTACAATGAGCAGTTCTTC.